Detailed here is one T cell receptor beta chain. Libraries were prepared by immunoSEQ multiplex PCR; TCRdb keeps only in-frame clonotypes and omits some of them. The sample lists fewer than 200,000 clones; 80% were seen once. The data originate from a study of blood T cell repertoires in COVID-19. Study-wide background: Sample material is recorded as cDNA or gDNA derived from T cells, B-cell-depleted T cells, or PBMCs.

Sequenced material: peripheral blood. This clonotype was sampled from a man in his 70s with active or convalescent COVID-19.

CDR3 sequence: CASSQEGTSGTEQYF. CDR3 coding DNA: TGTGCCAGCAGCCAAGAAGGGACTAGCGGGACCGAGCAGTACTTC. V usage is TRBV4-2 and J usage is TRBJ2-7, with 13 bases that match TRBD2. In germline, CDR1 is LGHNA, CDR2 YNFKEQ. The CDR3 runs 15 residues. The V segment lost 0 bases and the J segment 6 bases; nucleotides outside the gene matches: 2.